A selection of T cell receptor beta chains follows, all from one sample in a study of technical replicates of blood from a few donors. Sequencing used immunoSEQ multiplex PCR; TCRdb keeps in-frame clones, though not all of them. This table holds around 80,000 clones, approximately 94% found once. Sequencing was done on a sample of T cells isolated from PBMCs. Source of these receptors: a human donor in good health. CDR3s leave out the opening cysteine and the closing phenylalanine or tryptophan.

j_call v_call cdr3_aa
TRBJ2-1 TRBV9 ASSVGREQF
TRBJ2-7 TRBV2 ASSELDTTVYEQY
TRBJ2-3 TRBV19 ASSIKGDRADTQY
TRBJ2-6 TRBV11-3 ASSQTAGANVLT
TRBJ2-7 TRBV11-3 ASNMLEGHEQY
TRBJ2-7 TRBV11-2 ASAPGLAIYYEQY
TRBJ2-7 TRBV5-8 ASSFTGGSTYEQY
TRBJ1-4 TRBV30 AWSGPTTGGDEKLF
TRBJ1-1 TRBV5-6 ASSLTGIKAF
TRBJ2-1 TRBV6-1 ASSDRTRLDYEQF
TRBJ1-2 TRBV7-2 ASSLSGQGQGYGYT
TRBJ2-5 TRBV5-6 ASSLIRESLETQY
TRBJ2-2 TRBV11-3 ATQIAGVDTGELF
TRBJ2-7 TRBV7-9 ASSLELREQY
TRBJ2-7 TRBV5-1 ASSLDSGRDEQY
TRBJ2-7 TRBV7-9 ASSQGTGGDEQY
TRBJ2-7 TRBV7-6 ASSLVGTDIVPYEQY
TRBJ2-3 TRBV7-8 ASKGLAGEADTQY
TRBJ2-4 TRBV6-6 ASELAGAKNIQY
TRBJ2-2 TRBV6-4 ASSEGLAENTGELF
TRBJ1-1 TRBV6-5 ASSSGGNTEAF
TRBJ1-1 TRBV6-5 ASSYVTGPNTEAF
TRBJ1-4 TRBV28 ASSLGQATNEKLF
TRBJ2-3 TRBV9 ASSIWTGERPDTQY
TRBJ2-5 TRBV5-6 ASSFGTGVGETQY
TRBJ2-1 TRBV6-6 ASSSLNEQF
TRBJ1-1 TRBV19 ASSIAGTGGFGTEAF
TRBJ1-2 TRBV7-2 ASSWDRVANYGYT
TRBJ1-3 TRBV6-6 ASSTTGNTIY
TRBJ2-3 TRBV7-2 ASSLSSDTQY
TRBJ1-4 TRBV20-1 SARDKS
TRBJ1-1 TRBV5-4 ASSLSNRVDEAF
TRBJ2-3 TRBV9 ASSVSGPITDTQY
TRBJ1-2 TRBV10-3 AISAQNGYT
TRBJ2-3 TRBV29-1 SGDARFETDTQY
TRBJ2-7 TRBV7-8 ASSSPSEQY
TRBJ2-5 TRBV30 AWARETQY
TRBJ2-1 TRBV4-2 ASSQGQASYNEQF
TRBJ1-4 TRBV28 ASSPLGQGANEKLF
TRBJ1-1 TRBV4-3 ASSHTGKTEAF
TRBJ2-1 TRBV9 ASSLGLYNEQF
TRBJ1-2 TRBV28 ASSLMGTYYGYT
TRBJ2-3 TRBV5-6 ASSLRTRADTQY
TRBJ1-5 TRBV28 ASSSKREQGVV
TRBJ2-2 TRBV6-5 ASSSQGNTGELF
TRBJ2-5 TRBV4-3 ASSAYRGALQTQY
TRBJ1-1 TRBV7-2 ASSLQGSTTEAF
TRBJ1-4 TRBV10-1 ASSADRAGEKLF
TRBJ2-7 TRBV10-3 AISMTSGSSEQY
TRBJ2-1 TRBV5-1 ASSGPIAGGHIDEQF
TRBJ1-2 TRBV4-2 ASSQEQGARGYT
TRBJ2-7 TRBV7-2 ASSLVPTSYEQY
TRBJ2-7 TRBV11-2 ASSLKPVTYEQY